This TCR beta chain was sequenced during a study of blood T cell repertoires in COVID-19. Study information: PBMCs, B-cell-depleted T cells, or T cells provided the cDNA or gDNA that made up the material.

Using immunoSEQ multiplex PCR, the repertoire was profiled, and TCRdb retains in-frame clones only, with some absent. The sample holds roughly 150,000 clones; 80% to 90% are singletons and the top ten take about 2.1%. The CDR3 runs 18 residues. V lost 3 bases, J lost 4 bases, and 18 bases lay in between. Germline V gene lookup returns CDR1 KGHDR and CDR2 SFDVKD. This clone was found once. The specimen was peripheral blood. The receptor was isolated from an elderly woman with acute or convalescent COVID-19. The V and J genes are TRBV24-1 and TRBJ2-6, with D possibly being TRBD2 (6 bases). The CDR3 nucleotides read TGTGCCACCAGTGATGCCTCCGGAGGGGAATCCGGGGCCAACGTCCTGACTTTC. It specifies CATSDASGGESGANVLTF.